What follows are 20 T cell receptor beta chains derived from one specimen sequenced in a study of blood T cell repertoires in COVID-19. Libraries were prepared by immunoSEQ multiplex PCR; TCRdb keeps only in-frame clonotypes and omits some of them. The sample yields 78,000 or so clones, approximately 83% seen once. Material for sequencing was peripheral blood. Receptors were obtained from a woman aged 60-70 years with acute or convalescent COVID-19.

This chain links TRBV7-9 with TRBJ2-2; a possible D gene is TRBD2 (5 bases). Germline CDR1 is SEHNR and CDR2 is FQNEAQ (reference sequence). The ends were cut back, 5 bases at V and 0 bases at J, with 13 bases in the middle. The CDR3 covers 16 residues. The CDR3 here is CASSPGSGTNTGELFF. DNA for the CDR3: TGTGCCAGCAGCCCCGGCAGCGGAACGAACACCGGGGAGCTGTTTTTT.

The V gene is TRBV30, the J gene TRBJ2-2; TRBD1 agrees at 10 bases. The CDR3 runs 14 residues. CDR1 and CDR2 (germline): GTSNPN, SVGIG (reference sequence). Trimming removed 5 bases from V and 3 bases from J; junction bases left unmatched: 3. CDR3 in DNA: TGTGCCTGGGAGGACAGGGGGTACACCGGGGAGCTGTTTTTT. It is translated as CAWEDRGYTGELFF.

V is TRBV10-3 and J is TRBJ1-1; D perhaps matches TRBD1 (5 bases). V was trimmed by 0 bases and J by 6 bases, leaving 8 bases between them. Per the germline V gene, CDR1 is ENHRY and CDR2 is SYGVKD. The length of the CDR3 is 13 residues. The CDR3 protein is CAISESGGSEAFF. CDR3 DNA sequence: TGTGCCATCAGTGAGTCGGGGGGGTCTGAAGCTTTCTTT.

This rearrangement joins TRBV30 to TRBJ1-2; TRBD1 agrees at 9 bases. The CDR3 covers 14 residues. With V trimmed by 2 bases and J by 6 bases, 7 bases remained unmatched. CDR1 GTSNPN and CDR2 SVGIG come from the germline V gene (reference sequence). CDR3 region: CAWSWDRERDGYTF. The CDR3 bases are TGTGCCTGGAGTTGGGACAGGGAGAGGGATGGCTACACCTTC. Supplemented by reference TRBV30 and TRBJ1-2, the full variable domain reads SQTIHQWPATLVQPVGSPLSLECTVEGTSNPNLYWYRQAAGRGLQLLFYSVGIGQISSEVPQNLSASRPQDRQFILSSKKLLLSDSGFYLCAWSWDRERDGYTFGSGTRLTVV.

The chain recombines TRBV5-6 with TRBJ1-1, with D uncertain. With 0 bases removed from V and 1 base from J, the gap between germline ends came to 7 bases. The CDR3 totals 14 residues. Per germline, CDR1 SGHDT and CDR2 YYEEEE. DNA of the CDR3: TGTGCCAGCAGCTTGGGTACCGGGAACACTGAAGCTTTCTTT. This sequence encodes CASSLGTGNTEAFF.

The CDR3 bases are TGTGCCAGCGCTGGAGGGTCGGTGGATGAGCAGTTCTTC. Translated, it gives CASAGGSVDEQFF. The gene calls are TRBV19 and TRBJ2-1, with TRBD2 as a possible D gene (6 bases). In germline, CDR1 is LNHDA, CDR2 SQIVND (reference sequence). The CDR3 loop spans 13 amino acids. V was clipped by 9 bases and J by 8 bases, with 17 bases between them. The full variable domain, with the rest looked up from reference TRBV19 and TRBJ2-1, is DGGITQSPKYLFRKEGQNVTLSCEQNLNHDAMYWYRQDPGQGLRLIYYSQIVNDFQKGDIAEGYSVSREKKESFPLTVTSAQKNPTAFYLCASAGGSVDEQFFGPGTRLTVL.

A word on this clone: One end of the junction does not line up with germline, which may come from a read error. The chain links TRBV11-1 to TRBJ2-5, with 7 bases fitting TRBD1. CDR1 and CDR2 (germline): SGHAT, FQDESV (reference sequence). The CDR3 has 13 residues. The CDR3 spells CASSLDREQTQYF. The CDR3 nucleotides read TGTGCCAGCAGTTTAGACAGGGAACAGACCCAGTACTTC.

V gene TRBV3-1 (or the pseudogene TRBV3-2) combines with J gene TRBJ1-1; D uncertain. V dropped 0 bases and J dropped 4 bases, with 6 bases sitting between them. In germline, CDR1 is LGHDT, CDR2 YNNKEL (reference sequence). This CDR3 spans 13 amino acids. DNA for the CDR3: TGTGCCAGCAGCCAAGATGAGGGCACTGAAGCTTTCTTT. Its protein is CASSQDEGTEAFF.

This chain uses TRBV24-1 with TRBJ1-5; 7 nucleotides align to TRBD1. The V segment lost 4 bases and the J segment 5 bases; nucleotides outside the gene matches: 4. CDR1 and CDR2 (germline): KGHDR, SFDVKD. This CDR3 region has 14 residues. In nucleotides, the CDR3 is TGTGCCACCAGTGACCCCGACAGGGATCAGCCCCAGCATTTT. This codes for CATSDPDRDQPQHF.

The V gene is TRBV19, the J gene TRBJ1-6; D is unresolved. There are 18 residues in the CDR3. Trimming left V 3 bases short and J 0 bases short, with 15 bases between. From germline, CDR1 is LNHDA and CDR2 SQIVND (reference sequence). The CDR3 DNA reads as TGTGCCAGTAGTATTAAAATAGGCGGGAGCTCCTATAATTCACCCCTCCACTTT. This translates into CASSIKIGGSSYNSPLHF. The full variable domain, its missing parts supplied by reference TRBV19 and TRBJ1-6, is DGGITQSPKYLFRKEGQNVTLSCEQNLNHDAMYWYRQDPGQGLRLIYYSQIVNDFQKGDIAEGYSVSREKKESFPLTVTSAQKNPTAFYLCASSIKIGGSSYNSPLHFGNGTRLTVT.

The V gene is TRBV5-1, the J gene TRBJ1-2; 9 positions agree with TRBD1. The CDR3 is 16 amino acids. Germline V gene data show CDR1 as SGHRS and CDR2 as YFSETQ. Unmatched junction bases numbered 11, after V lost 4 bases and J lost 4 bases. The CDR3 sequence: CASSHGQGREAYGYTF. The CDR3 DNA reads TGCGCCAGCAGCCATGGACAGGGGAGGGAGGCCTATGGCTACACCTTC.

The rearrangement joins TRBV5-1 to TRBJ1-6, with 9 positions matching TRBD1. Trimming at V came to 6 bases and at J to 9 bases, leaving 10 bases not matched to a gene. Germline CDR1 is SGHRS and CDR2 is YFSETQ. This CDR3 is built from 15 residues. The CDR3 DNA is TGCGCCAGCACCGAGTTCGGGACAGGGATTTCACCCCTCCACTTT. Translating it yields CASTEFGTGISPLHF.

This clone has more than one count but fewer than ten. The rearrangement links TRBV18 to TRBJ1-6; no definite D call. Germline V lookup: CDR1 KGHSH, CDR2 LQKENI. Trimming took off 4 bases at V and 7 bases at J, with 14 bases between the two ends. The length of the CDR3 is 15 residues. In nucleotides, the CDR3 is TGTGCCAGCTCACGGATGGAGGGATTCAATTCACCCCTCCACTTT. It codes for CASSRMEGFNSPLHF.

This chain connects TRBV19 to TRBJ1-5; 10 positions match TRBD1. Germline CDR1 LNHDA, CDR2 SQIVND (reference sequence). The CDR3 totals 17 residues. V lost 3 bases, J lost 6 bases, and 11 bases stayed unmatched. The CDR3 sequence is CASSILPGTGDVQPQHF. CDR3 nucleotide sequence: TGTGCCAGTAGTATCCTTCCCGGGACAGGGGACGTTCAGCCCCAGCATTTT.

The chain uses TRBV6-5 and TRBJ2-3; 11 positions agree with TRBD1. The V and J ends lost 2 bases and 7 bases, in that order; junction bases with no gene match: 8. The CDR3 is 16 residues long. CDR1 and CDR2 (germline): MNHEY, SVGAGI. The DNA for the CDR3 is TGTGCCAGCAGTTACCCCTCCGGGACAGGGGGAAATACGCAGTATTTT. Its protein product is CASSYPSGTGGNTQYF.

This chain connects TRBV13 to TRBJ2-2; 8 bases align to TRBD2. The germline CDR1 and CDR2 sequences are PRHDT and FYEKMQ (reference sequence). V gave up 0 bases and J gave up 5 bases; unmatched junction bases: 14. CDR3 length equals 19 residues. The CDR3 region is CASSLGVLTGTRGTGELFF. The DNA for the CDR3 is TGTGCCAGCAGCTTAGGCGTGCTTACCGGGACTAGGGGAACCGGGGAGCTGTTTTTT. The full variable domain, with the rest looked up from reference TRBV13 and TRBJ2-2, is AAGVIQSPRHLIKEKRETATLKCYPIPRHDTVYWYQQGPGQDPQFLISFYEKMQSDKGSIPDRFSAQQFSDYHSELNMSSLELGDSALYFCASSLGVLTGTRGTGELFFGEGSRLTVL.

This chain uses TRBV5-1 with TRBJ1-3, with D possibly TRBD1 on 6 matching bases. Germline CDR1 is SGHRS and CDR2 is YFSETQ. Trimming took 3 bases from V and 0 from J, leaving 13 bases between them. The CDR3 consists of 16 residues. The CDR3 DNA is TGCGCCAGCAGCTATACGGGGGGCCTCTCTGGAAACACCATATATTTT. Translating it yields CASSYTGGLSGNTIYF.

This clone has only a few counts. CDR3 nucleotides: TGCGCCAGCAGCTTGCAGGGGGTCTCTGGAAACACCATATATTTT. Translating it yields CASSLQGVSGNTIYF. The chain combines TRBV5-1 with TRBJ1-3, with TRBD1 matching 7 bases. This CDR3 region has 15 residues. The V and J ends lost 1 base and 0 bases, in that order; junction bases with no gene match: 1. Germline V lookup: CDR1 SGHRS, CDR2 YFSETQ.

The chain is built from TRBV2 and TRBJ2-3, with a weak D call TRBD1 (5 bases). This CDR3 has 13 residues. V lost 8 bases to trimming and J lost 5 bases, with 14 bases between them. Germline-derived CDR1 and CDR2 are SNHLY and FYNNEI. CDR3 bases: TGTGCCAGCTTTATCAGGGAAAAAGATACGCAGTATTTT. Translation gives CASFIREKDTQYF.

The count of this clone is one. The chain combines TRBV15 with TRBJ1-1; maybe TRBD1 (5 bases). V lost 0 bases and J lost 8, with 10 bases in between. This CDR3 comprises 13 residues. CDR1 and CDR2 (germline): LNHNV, YYDKDF (reference sequence). The CDR3 region has the DNA TGTGCCACCAGCAGAGACAGGGAAAACGAAGCTTTCTTT. It codes for CATSRDRENEAFF.